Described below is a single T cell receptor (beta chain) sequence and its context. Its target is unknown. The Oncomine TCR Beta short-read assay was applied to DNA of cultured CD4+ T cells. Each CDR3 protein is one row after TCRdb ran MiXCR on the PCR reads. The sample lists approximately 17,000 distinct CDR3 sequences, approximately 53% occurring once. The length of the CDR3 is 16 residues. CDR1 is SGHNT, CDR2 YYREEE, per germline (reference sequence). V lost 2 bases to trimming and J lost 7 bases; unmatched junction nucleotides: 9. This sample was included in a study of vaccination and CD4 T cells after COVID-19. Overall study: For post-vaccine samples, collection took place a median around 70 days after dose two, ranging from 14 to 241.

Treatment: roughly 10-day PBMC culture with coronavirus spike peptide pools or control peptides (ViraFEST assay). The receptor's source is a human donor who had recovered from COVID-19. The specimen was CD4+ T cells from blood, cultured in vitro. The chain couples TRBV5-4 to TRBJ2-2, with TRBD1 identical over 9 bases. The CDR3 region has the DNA TGTGCCAGCAGCTTTCCCGGACAGGGGATGCACGGGGAGCTGTTTTTT. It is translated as CASSFPGQGMHGELFF. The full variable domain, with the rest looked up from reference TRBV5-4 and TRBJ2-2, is ETGVTQSPTHLIKTRGQQVTLRCSSQSGHNTVSWYQQALGQGPQFIFQYYREEENGRGNFPPRFSGLQFPNYSSELNVNALELDDSALYLCASSFPGQGMHGELFFGEGSRLTVL.